What follows is one TCR beta chain and its context. The antigen remains undetermined. This CDR3 spans 14 amino acids. The V gene lost 5 bases and the J gene lost 1 base, with 12 bases spanning the gap. Germline CDR1 and CDR2: SGHKS and YYEKEE (reference sequence). With iRepertoire HTBI primers and Arm-PCR of CDR3 regions, TCR beta libraries were built. TCRdb passed the multiplex PCR reads through MiXCR, listing each CDR3 protein once. The table lists 620,000 or so distinct CDR3 sequences, roughly 15% of them singletons, with 18% in the top ten. This sample stems from a study of regulatory T cells in long-lasting Graves disease. Study summary: Recently diagnosed Graves' patients had received antithyroid drugs for under 3 months. Study-level points and caveats: Thyroid tissue was not studied; only peripheral blood was.

The time point denotes: newly diagnosed GD, antithyroid drugs for less than 3 months. Extracted RNA from PBMCs served as the source of the TCR library. These data were likewise used in another study, on T cells in Graves' hyperthyroidism and ophthalmopathy.

This receptor was identified in a woman aged 25 to 39 with Graves disease. This rearrangement joins TRBV5-5 to TRBJ2-5, with D perhaps matching TRBD2 (5 bases). The sample consisted of peripheral blood mononuclear cells (PBMCs), taken at new diagnosis, from a patient treated with antithyroid drugs. CDR3 residues: CASSGESPQETQYF. In DNA form, the CDR3 reads TGTGCCAGCAGTGGGGAGTCCCCCCAAGAGACCCAGTACTTC. Variable domain in full (rest from reference TRBV5-5 and TRBJ2-5): DAGVTQSPTHLIKTRGQQVTLRCSPISGHKSVSWYQQVLGQGPQFIFQYYEKEERGRGNFPDRFSARQFPNYSSELNVNALLLGDSALYLCASSGESPQETQYFGPGTRLLVL.